This T cell receptor (beta chain) originates from a study of T-cell reconstitution after alpha-beta-depleted transplantation in children. Trimming removed 1 base at V and 1 base at J, with 7 bases between. Germline CDR1 is SGHAT and CDR2 is FQNNGV. This CDR3 spans 14 amino acids. This sample's TCRbeta library carried unique molecular identifier barcodes. TCRdb ran MiXCR on the PCR reads and lists one entry per CDR3 protein. The table shows about 610,000 distinct CDR3 sequences, with roughly a tenth occurring only once. This clonotype showed up just a few times. Being one base from a much bigger clone, this may be a read error.

The sequencing here drew on PBMCs from the stem cell graft donor, taken from the stem cell graft. The TCR comes from a human donor who donated a stem cell graft to a child with acute myeloid leukemia. The chain links TRBV11-2 to TRBJ1-1, with D tentatively TRBD1 (5 bases). CDR3 in amino acids: CASSLAGENTEAFF. Here the CDR3 DNA reads TGTGCCAGCAGCTTAGCGGGGGAGAACACTGAAGCTTTCTTT. Using reference TRBV11-2 and TRBJ1-1 for the parts outside the CDR3, the full variable domain is EAGVAQSPRYKIIEKRQSVAFWCNPISGHATLYWYQQILGQGPKLLIQFQNNGVVDDSQLPKDRFSAERLKGVDSTLKIQPAKLEDSAVYLCASSLAGENTEAFFGQGTRLTVV.